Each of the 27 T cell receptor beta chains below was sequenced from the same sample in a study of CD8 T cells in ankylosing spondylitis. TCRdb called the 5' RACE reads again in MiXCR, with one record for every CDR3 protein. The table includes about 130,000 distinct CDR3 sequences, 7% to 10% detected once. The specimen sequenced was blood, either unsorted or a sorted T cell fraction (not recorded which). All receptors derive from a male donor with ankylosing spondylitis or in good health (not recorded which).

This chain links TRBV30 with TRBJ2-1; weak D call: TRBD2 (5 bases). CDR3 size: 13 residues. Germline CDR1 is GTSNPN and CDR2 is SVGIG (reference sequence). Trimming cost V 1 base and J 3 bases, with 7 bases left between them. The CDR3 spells CAWSDGIYNEQFF. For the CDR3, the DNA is TGTGCCTGGAGTGACGGGATCTACAATGAGCAGTTCTTC.

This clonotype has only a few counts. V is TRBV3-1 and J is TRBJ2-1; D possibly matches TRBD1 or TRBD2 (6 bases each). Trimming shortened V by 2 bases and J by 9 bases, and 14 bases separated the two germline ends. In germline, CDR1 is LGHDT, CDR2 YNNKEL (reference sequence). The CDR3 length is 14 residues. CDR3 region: CASSQSRGGGEQFF. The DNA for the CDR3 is TGTGCCAGCAGCCAATCACGCGGAGGGGGTGAGCAGTTCTTC.

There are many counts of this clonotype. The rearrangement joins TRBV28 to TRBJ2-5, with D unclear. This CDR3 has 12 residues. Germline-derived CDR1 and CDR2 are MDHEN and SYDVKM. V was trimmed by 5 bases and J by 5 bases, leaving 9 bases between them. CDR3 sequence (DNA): TGTGCCAGCAGTCCGAGTGTGGAGACCCAGTACTTC. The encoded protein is CASSPSVETQYF.

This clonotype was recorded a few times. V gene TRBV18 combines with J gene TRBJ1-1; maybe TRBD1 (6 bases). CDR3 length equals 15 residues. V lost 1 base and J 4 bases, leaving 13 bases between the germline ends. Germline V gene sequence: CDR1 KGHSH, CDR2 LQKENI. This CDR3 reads CASSPLEGGSTEAFF. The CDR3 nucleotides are TGTGCCAGCTCACCACTCGAAGGGGGGAGCACTGAAGCTTTCTTT.

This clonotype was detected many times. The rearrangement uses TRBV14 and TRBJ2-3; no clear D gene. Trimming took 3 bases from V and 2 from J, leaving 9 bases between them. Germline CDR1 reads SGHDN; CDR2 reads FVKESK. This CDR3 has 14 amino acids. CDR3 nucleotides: TGTGCCAGCAGCCAGCGACACTACACAGATACGCAGTATTTT. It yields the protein CASSQRHYTDTQYF.

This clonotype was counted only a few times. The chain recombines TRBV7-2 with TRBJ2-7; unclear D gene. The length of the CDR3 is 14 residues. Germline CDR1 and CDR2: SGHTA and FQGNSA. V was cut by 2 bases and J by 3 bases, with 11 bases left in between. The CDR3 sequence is CASSLLGNRYEQYF. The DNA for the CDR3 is TGTGCCAGCAGCTTACTAGGGAACCGCTACGAGCAGTACTTC. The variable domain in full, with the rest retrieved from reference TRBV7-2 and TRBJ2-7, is GAGVSQSPSNKVTEKGKDVELRCDPISGHTALYWYRQSLGQGLEFLIYFQGNSAPDKSGLPSDRFSAERTGGSVSTLTIQRTQQEDSAVYLCASSLLGNRYEQYFGPGTRLTVT.

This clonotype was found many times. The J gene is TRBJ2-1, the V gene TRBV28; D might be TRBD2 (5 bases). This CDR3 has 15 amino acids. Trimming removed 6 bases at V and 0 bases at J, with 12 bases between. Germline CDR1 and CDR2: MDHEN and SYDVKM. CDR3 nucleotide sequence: TGTGCCAGCAGAGAAGGACTTTCCTCCTACAATGAGCAGTTCTTC. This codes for CASREGLSSYNEQFF.

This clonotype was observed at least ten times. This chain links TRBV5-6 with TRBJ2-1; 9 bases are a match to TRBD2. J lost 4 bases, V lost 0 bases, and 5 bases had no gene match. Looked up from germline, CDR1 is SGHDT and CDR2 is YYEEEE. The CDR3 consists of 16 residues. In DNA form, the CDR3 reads TGTGCCAGCAGCTTGGCTTTCCTAGCGGGGTACAATGAGCAGTTCTTC. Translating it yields CASSLAFLAGYNEQFF.

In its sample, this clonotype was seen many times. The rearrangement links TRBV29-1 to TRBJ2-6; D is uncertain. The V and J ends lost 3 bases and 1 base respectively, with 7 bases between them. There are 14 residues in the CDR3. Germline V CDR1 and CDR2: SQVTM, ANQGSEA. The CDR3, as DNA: TGCAGCGTTGAGAGAGGTTCTGGGGCCAACGTCCTGACTTTC. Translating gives CSVERGSGANVLTF.

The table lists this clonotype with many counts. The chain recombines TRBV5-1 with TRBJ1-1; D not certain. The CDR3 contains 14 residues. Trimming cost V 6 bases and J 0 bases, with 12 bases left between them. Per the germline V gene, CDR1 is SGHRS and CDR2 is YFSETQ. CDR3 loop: CASTGGGMNTEAFF. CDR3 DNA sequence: TGCGCCAGCACCGGAGGAGGGATGAACACTGAAGCTTTCTTT.

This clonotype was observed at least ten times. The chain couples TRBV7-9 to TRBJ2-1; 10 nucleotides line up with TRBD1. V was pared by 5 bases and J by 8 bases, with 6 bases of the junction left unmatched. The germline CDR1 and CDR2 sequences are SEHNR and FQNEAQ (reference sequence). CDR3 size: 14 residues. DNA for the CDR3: TGTGCCAGCAGCATCCGGGACAGGGGCCATGAGCAGTTCTTC. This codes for CASSIRDRGHEQFF.

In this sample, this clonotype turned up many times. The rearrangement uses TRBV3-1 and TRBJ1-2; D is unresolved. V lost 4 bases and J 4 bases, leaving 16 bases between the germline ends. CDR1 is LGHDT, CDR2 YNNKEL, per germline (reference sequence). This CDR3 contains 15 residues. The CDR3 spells CASSPSGGFGYGYTF. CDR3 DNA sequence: TGTGCCAGCAGCCCCAGTGGAGGGTTTGGCTATGGCTACACCTTC.

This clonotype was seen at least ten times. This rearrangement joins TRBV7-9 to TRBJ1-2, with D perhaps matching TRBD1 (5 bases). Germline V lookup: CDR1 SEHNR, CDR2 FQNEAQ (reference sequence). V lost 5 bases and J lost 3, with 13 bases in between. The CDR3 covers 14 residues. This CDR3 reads CASSPPGIDYGYTF. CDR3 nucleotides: TGTGCCAGCAGCCCCCCAGGGATCGACTATGGCTACACCTTC.

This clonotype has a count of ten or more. CDR3 sequence reads: CASSPRVQPQHF. Here the CDR3 DNA reads TGTGCCAGCAGTCCCAGGGTTCAGCCCCAGCATTTT. The rearrangement uses TRBV28 and TRBJ1-5; D is possibly TRBD1 (5 bases). V lost 5 bases and J lost 6, with 8 bases in between. The CDR3 loop spans 12 amino acids. Looked up from germline, CDR1 is MDHEN and CDR2 is SYDVKM. Together with reference TRBV28 and TRBJ1-5, the CDR3 gives the full variable domain: DVKVTQSSRYLVKRTGEKVFLECVQDMDHENMFWYRQDPGLGLRLIYFSYDVKMKEKGDIPEGYSVSREKKERFSLILESASTNQTSMYLCASSPRVQPQHFGDGTRLSIL.

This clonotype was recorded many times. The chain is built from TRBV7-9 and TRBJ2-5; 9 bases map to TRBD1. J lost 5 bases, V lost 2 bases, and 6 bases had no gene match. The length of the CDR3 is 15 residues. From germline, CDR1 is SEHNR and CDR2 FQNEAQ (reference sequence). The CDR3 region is CASSLMWTGVETQYF. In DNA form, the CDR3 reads TGTGCCAGCAGCTTAATGTGGACAGGGGTTGAGACCCAGTACTTC. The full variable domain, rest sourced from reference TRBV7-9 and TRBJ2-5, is DTGVSQNPRHKITKRGQNVTFRCDPISEHNRLYWYRQTLGQGPEFLTYFQNEAQLEKSRLLSDRFSAERPKGSFSTLEIQRTEQGDSAMYLCASSLMWTGVETQYFGPGTRLLVL.

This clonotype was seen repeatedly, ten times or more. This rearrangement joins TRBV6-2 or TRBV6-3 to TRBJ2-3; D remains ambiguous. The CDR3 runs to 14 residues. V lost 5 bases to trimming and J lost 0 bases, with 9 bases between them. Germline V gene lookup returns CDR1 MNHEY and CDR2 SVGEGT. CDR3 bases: TGTGCCAGCAGTCTTGCGAGAAGCACAGATACGCAGTATTTT. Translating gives CASSLARSTDTQYF.

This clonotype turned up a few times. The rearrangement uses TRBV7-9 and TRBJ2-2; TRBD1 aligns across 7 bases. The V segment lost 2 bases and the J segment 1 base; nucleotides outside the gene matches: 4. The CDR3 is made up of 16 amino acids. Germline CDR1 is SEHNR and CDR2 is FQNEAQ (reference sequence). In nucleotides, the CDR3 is TGTGCCAGCAGCTTAACAGGGGTTATGAACACCGGGGAGCTGTTTTTT. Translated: CASSLTGVMNTGELFF.

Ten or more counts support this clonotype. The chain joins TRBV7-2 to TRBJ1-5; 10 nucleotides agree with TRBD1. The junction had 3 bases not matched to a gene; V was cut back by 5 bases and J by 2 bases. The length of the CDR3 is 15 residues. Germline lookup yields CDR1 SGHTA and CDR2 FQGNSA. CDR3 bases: TGTGCCAGCAGCACCGGGACAGGGGGCAATCAGCCCCAGCATTTT. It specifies CASSTGTGGNQPQHF.

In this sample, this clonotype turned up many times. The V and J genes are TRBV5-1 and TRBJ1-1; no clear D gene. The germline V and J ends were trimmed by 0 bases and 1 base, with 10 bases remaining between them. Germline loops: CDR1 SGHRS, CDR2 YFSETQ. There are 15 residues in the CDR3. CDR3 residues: CASSLVGIANTEAFF. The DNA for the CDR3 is TGCGCCAGCAGCTTGGTCGGGATAGCGAACACTGAAGCTTTCTTT.

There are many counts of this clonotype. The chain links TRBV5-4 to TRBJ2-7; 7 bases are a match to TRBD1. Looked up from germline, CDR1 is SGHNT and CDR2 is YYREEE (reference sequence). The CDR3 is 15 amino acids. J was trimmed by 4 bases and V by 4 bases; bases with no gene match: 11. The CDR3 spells CASSPSGTALYEQYF. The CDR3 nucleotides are TGTGCCAGCAGCCCATCCGGGACAGCCCTATACGAGCAGTACTTC.

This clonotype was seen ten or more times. The CDR3 nucleotides are TGCAGCGTGAGGGGACTGACAGATTCCCTAAGGCCTTACAATGAGCAGTTCTTC. Its translation is CSVRGLTDSLRPYNEQFF. This rearrangement joins TRBV29-1 to TRBJ2-1, with D perhaps matching TRBD2 (6 bases). Trimming took 6 bases from V and 4 from J, leaving 28 bases between them. From germline, CDR1 is SQVTM and CDR2 ANQGSEA. This CDR3 is built from 18 residues.

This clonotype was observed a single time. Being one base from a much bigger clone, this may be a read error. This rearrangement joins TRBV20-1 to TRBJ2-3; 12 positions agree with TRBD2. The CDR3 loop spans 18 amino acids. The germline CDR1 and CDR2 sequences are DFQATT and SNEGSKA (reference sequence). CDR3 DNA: TGCTGTGCTAGCTCATACCGACTAGCGGGAGCCTCCACAGATACGCAGTATTTT. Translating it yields CCASSYRLAGASTDTQYF.

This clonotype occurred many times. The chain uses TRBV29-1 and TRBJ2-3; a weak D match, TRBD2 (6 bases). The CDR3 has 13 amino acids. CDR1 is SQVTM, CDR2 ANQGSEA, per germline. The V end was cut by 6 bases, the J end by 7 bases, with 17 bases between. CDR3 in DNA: TGCAGCGTCGCGGGGCGAGACGGAAATACGCAGTATTTT. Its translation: CSVAGRDGNTQYF.

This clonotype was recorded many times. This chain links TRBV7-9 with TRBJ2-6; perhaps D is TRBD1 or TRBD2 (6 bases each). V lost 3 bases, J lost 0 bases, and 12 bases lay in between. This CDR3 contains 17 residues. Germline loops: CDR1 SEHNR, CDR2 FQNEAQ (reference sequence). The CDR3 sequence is CASSFAGHRSGANVLTF. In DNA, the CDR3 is TGTGCCAGCAGCTTTGCGGGACACCGCTCTGGGGCCAACGTCCTGACTTTC.

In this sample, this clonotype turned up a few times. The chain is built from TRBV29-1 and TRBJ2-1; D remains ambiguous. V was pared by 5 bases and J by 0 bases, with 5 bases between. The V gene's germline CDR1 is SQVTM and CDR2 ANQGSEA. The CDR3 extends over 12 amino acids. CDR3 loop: CSVLLSYNEQFF. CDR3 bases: TGCAGCGTTCTGCTCTCCTACAATGAGCAGTTCTTC.

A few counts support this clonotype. The CDR3 loop is CASSLSFFGPKIPYEQYF. The CDR3 DNA is TGTGCCAGCAGTTTGTCATTTTTTGGACCCAAAATCCCCTACGAGCAGTACTTC. V usage is TRBV12-3 or TRBV12-4 and J usage is TRBJ2-7; D unclear. This CDR3 is built from 18 residues. V dropped 3 bases and J dropped 2 bases, with 23 bases sitting between them.

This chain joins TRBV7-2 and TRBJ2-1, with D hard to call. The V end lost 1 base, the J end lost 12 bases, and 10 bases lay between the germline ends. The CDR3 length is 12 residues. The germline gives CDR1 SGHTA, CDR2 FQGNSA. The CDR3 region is CASSLGRSGQFF. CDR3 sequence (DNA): TGTGCCAGCAGCTTAGGGCGTAGTGGGCAGTTCTTC.